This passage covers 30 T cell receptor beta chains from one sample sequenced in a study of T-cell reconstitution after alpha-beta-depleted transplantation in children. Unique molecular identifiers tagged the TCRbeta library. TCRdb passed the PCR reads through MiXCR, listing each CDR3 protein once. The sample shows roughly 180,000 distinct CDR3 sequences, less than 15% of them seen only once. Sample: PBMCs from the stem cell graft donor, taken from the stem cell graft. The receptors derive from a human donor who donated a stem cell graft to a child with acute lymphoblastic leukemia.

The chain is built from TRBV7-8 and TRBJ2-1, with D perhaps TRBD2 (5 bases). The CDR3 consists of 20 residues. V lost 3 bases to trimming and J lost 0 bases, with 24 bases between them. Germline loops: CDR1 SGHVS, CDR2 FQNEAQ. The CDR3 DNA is TGTGCCAGCAGCTTCCGACACAAGACCTTGACGGACTCCTCCTACAATGAGCAGTTCTTC. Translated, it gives CASSFRHKTLTDSSYNEQFF. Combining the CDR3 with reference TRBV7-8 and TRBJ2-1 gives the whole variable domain GAGVSQSPRYKVAKRGQDVALRCDPISGHVSLFWYQQALGQGPEFLTYFQNEAQLDKSGLPSDRFFAERPEGSVSTLKIQRTQQEDSAVYLCASSFRHKTLTDSSYNEQFFGPGTRLTVL.

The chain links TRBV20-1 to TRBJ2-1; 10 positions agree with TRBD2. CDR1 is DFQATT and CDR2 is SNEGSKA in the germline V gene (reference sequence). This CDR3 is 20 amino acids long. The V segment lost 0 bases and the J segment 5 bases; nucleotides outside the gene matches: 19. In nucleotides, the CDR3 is TGCAGTGCTAGAGACCTGTGGGCTAGCGGGAGCGGAGCCCCGAACAATGAGCAGTTCTTC. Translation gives CSARDLWASGSGAPNNEQFF.

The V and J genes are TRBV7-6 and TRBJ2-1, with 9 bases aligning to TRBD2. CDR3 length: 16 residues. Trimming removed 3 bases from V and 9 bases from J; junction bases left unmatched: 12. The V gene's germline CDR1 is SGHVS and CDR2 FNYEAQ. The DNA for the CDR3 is TGTGCCAGCAGCTTCCGCGCGGGAGGGCCCCTCGGTGAGCAGTTCTTC. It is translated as CASSFRAGGPLGEQFF.

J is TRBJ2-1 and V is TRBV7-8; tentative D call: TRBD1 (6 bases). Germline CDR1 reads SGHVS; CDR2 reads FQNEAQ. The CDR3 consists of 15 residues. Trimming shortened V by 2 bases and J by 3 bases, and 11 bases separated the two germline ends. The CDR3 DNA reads TGTGCCAGCAGCTTAATACAGGGAAGCTACAATGAGCAGTTCTTC. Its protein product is CASSLIQGSYNEQFF.

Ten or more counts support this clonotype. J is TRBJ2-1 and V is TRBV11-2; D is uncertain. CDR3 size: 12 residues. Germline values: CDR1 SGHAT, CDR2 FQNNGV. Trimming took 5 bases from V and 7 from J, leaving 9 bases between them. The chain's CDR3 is CASSPSGNEQFF. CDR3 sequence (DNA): TGTGCCAGCAGCCCTAGTGGGAATGAGCAGTTCTTC.

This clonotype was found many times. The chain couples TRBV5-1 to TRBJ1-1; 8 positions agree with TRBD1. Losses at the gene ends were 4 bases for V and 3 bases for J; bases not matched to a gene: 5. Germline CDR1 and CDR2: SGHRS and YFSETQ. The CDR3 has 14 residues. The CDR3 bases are TGCGCCAGCAGCAACAAACAGGGGGACACTGAAGCTTTCTTT. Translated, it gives CASSNKQGDTEAFF. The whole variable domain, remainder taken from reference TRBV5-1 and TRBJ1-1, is KAGVTQTPRYLIKTRGQQVTLSCSPISGHRSVSWYQQTPGQGLQFLFEYFSETQRNKGNFPGRFSGRQFSNSRSEMNVSTLELGDSALYLCASSNKQGDTEAFFGQGTRLTVV.

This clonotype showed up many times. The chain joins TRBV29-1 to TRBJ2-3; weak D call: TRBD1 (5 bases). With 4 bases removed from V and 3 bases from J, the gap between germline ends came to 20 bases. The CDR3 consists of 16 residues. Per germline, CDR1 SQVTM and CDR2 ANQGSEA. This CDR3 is CSVAAGIGAPTDTQYF. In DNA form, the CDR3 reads TGCAGCGTTGCCGCCGGTATAGGGGCCCCTACAGATACGCAGTATTTT.

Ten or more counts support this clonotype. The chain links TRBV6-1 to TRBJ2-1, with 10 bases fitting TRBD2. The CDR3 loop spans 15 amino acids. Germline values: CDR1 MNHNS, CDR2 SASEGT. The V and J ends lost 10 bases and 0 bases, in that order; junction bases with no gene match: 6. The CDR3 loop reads CATQPSGSSYNEQFF. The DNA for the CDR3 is TGTGCCACTCAACCTAGCGGGAGCTCCTACAATGAGCAGTTCTTC.

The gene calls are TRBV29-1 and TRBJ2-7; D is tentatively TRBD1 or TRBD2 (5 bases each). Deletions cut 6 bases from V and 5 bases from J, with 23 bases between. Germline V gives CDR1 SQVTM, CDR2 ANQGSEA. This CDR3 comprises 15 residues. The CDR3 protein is CSVAMGPRRGNEQYF. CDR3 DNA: TGCAGCGTCGCAATGGGACCCCGAAGGGGTAACGAGCAGTACTTC.

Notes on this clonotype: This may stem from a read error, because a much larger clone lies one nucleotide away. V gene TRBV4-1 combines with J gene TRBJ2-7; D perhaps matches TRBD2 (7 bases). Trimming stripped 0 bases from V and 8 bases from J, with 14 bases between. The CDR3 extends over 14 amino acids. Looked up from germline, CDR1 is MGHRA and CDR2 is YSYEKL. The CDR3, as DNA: TGCGCCAGCAGCCAAGATAGGGGGGGTTACAAGCAGTACTTC. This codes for CASSQDRGGYKQYF.

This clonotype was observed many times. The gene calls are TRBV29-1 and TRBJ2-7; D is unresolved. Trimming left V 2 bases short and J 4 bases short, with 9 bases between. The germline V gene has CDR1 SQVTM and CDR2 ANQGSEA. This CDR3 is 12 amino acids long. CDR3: CSVERDGYEQYF. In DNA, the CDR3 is TGCAGCGTTGAAAGAGACGGGTACGAGCAGTACTTC.

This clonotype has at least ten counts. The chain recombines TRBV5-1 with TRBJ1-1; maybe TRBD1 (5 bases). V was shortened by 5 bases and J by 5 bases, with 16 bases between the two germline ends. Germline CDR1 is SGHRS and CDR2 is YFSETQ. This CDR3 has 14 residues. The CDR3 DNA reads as TGCGCCAGCAGAGACCGTCTTAAGGGGACTGAAGCTTTCTTT. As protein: CASRDRLKGTEAFF. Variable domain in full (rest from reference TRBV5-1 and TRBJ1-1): KAGVTQTPRYLIKTRGQQVTLSCSPISGHRSVSWYQQTPGQGLQFLFEYFSETQRNKGNFPGRFSGRQFSNSRSEMNVSTLELGDSALYLCASRDRLKGTEAFFGQGTRLTVV.

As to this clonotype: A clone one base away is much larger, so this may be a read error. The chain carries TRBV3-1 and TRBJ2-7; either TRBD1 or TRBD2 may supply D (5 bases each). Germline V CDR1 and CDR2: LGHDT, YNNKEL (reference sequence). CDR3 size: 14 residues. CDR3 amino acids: CASSQAGTPYERYF. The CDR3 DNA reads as TGTGCCAGCAGCCAGGCTGGGACGCCCTACGAGCGGTACTTC.

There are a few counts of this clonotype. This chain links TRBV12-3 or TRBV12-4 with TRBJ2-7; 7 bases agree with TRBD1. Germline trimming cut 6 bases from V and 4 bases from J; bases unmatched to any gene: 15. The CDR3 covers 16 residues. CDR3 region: CASSPPLTGWGYEQYF. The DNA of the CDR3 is TGTGCCAGCAGCCCCCCCCTGACAGGGTGGGGGTACGAGCAGTACTTC.

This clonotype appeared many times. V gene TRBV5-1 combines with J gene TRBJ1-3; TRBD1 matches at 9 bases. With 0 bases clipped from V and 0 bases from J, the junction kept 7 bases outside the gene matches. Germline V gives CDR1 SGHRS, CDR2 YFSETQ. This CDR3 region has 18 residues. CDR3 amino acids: CASSLEGQGYNSGNTIYF. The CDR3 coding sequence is TGCGCCAGCAGCTTGGAGGGACAGGGCTATAACTCTGGAAACACCATATATTTT.

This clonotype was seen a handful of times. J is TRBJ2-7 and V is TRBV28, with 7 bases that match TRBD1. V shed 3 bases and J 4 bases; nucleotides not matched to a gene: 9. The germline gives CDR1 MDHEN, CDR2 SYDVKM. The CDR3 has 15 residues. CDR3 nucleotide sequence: TGTGCCAGCAGTTTTCACGACAGGGTGGAATACGAGCAGTACTTC. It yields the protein CASSFHDRVEYEQYF.

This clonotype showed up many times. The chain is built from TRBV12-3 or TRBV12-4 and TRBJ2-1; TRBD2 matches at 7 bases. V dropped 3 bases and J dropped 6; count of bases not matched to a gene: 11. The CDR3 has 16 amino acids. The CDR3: CASSFGIGGGANEQFF. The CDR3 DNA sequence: TGTGCCAGCAGTTTCGGGATTGGGGGAGGGGCCAATGAGCAGTTCTTC.

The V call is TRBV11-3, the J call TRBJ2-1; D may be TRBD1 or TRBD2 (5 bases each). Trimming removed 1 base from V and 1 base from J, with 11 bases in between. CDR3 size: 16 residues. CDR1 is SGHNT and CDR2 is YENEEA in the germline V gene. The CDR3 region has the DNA TGTGCCAGCAGCTTAGTAGCGAGGGGATCCTACAATGAGCAGTTCTTC. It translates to CASSLVARGSYNEQFF.

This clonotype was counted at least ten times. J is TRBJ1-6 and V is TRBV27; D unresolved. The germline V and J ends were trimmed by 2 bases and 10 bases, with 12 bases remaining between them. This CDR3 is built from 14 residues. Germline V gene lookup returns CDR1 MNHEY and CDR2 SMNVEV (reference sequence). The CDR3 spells CASSLPGRRSPLHF. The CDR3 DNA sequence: TGTGCCAGCAGTTTACCGGGAAGGCGATCACCCCTCCACTTT.

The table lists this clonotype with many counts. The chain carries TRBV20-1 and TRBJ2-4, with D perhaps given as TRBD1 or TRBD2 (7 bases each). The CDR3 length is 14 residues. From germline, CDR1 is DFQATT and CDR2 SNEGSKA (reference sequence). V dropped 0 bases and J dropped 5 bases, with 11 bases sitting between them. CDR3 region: CSARESGGENIQYF. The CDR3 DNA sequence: TGCAGTGCTAGAGAATCAGGGGGGGAAAACATTCAGTACTTC.

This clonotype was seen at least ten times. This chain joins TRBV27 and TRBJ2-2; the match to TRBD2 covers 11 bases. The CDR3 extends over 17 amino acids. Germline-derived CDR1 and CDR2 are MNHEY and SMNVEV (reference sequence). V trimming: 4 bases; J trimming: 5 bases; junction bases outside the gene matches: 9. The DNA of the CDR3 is TGTGCCAGCAGTTCGTCAATAGCGGGAGGGCCGACCGGGGAGCTGTTTTTT. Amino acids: CASSSSIAGGPTGELFF.

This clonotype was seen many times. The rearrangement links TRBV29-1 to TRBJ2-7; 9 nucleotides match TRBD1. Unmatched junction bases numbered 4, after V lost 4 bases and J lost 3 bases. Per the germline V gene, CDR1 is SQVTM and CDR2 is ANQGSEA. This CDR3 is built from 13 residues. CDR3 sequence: CSVGRDRDYEQYF. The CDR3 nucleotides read TGCAGCGTTGGCCGGGACAGGGACTACGAGCAGTACTTC.

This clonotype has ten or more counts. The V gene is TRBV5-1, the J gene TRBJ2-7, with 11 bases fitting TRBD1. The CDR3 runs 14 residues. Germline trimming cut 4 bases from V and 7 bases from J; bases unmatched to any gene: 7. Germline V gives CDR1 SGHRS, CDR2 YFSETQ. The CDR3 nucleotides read TGCGCCAGCAGCGCCGGACAGGGGGCGGGAGAGCAGTACTTC. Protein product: CASSAGQGAGEQYF.

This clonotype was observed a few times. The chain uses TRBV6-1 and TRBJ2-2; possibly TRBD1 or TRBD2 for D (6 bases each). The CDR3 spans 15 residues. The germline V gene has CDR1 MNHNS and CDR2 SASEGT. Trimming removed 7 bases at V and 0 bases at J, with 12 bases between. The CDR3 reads CASTGGQANTGELFF. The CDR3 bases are TGTGCCAGCACCGGGGGACAAGCGAACACCGGGGAGCTGTTTTTT.

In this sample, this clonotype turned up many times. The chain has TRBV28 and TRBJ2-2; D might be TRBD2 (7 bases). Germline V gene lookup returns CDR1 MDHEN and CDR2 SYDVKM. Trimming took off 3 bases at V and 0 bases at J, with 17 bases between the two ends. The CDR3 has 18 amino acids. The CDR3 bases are TGTGCCAGCAGTTTGCGTCGGGGGGCGGGCGCGAACACCGGGGAGCTGTTTTTT. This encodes CASSLRRGAGANTGELFF.

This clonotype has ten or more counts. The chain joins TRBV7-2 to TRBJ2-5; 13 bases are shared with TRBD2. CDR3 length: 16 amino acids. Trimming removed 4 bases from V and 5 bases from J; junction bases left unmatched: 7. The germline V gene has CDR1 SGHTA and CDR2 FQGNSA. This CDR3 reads CASSSGLAGVSETQYF. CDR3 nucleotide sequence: TGTGCCAGCAGCTCAGGACTAGCGGGAGTATCCGAGACCCAGTACTTC.

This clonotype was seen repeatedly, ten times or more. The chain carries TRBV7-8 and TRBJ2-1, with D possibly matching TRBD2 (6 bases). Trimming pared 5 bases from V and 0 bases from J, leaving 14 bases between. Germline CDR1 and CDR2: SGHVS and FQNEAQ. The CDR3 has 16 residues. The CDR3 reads CASSPFRDSSYNEQFF. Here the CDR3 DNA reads TGTGCCAGCAGCCCCTTTAGGGACTCCTCCTACAATGAGCAGTTCTTC.

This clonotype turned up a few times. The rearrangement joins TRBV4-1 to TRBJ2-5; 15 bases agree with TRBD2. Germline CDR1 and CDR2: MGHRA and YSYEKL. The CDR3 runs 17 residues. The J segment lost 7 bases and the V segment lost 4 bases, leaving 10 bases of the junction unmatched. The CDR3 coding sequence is TGCGCCAGCAGCCCAAGGACTAGCGGGGGGGGAAAATGGACCCAGTACTTC. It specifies CASSPRTSGGGKWTQYF.

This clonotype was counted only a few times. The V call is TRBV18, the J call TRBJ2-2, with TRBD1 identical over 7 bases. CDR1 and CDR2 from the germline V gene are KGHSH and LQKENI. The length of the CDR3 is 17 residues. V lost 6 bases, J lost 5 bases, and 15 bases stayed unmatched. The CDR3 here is CASSRDRLDHWTGELFF. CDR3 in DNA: TGTGCCAGCTCCCGGGACAGACTCGATCATTGGACCGGGGAGCTGTTTTTT.

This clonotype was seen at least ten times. The CDR3 is CASSLGAGADEQYF. In nucleotides, the CDR3 is TGCGCCAGCAGCTTGGGTGCGGGAGCGGACGAGCAGTACTTC. The chain uses TRBV5-1 and TRBJ2-7; the match to TRBD2 covers 7 bases. The CDR3 contains 14 residues. Germline V gene lookup returns CDR1 SGHRS and CDR2 YFSETQ. With 0 bases clipped from V and 5 bases from J, the junction kept 5 bases outside the gene matches.